This TCR beta chain was found in a study of CD8+CD57+ T cells in acquired aplastic anemia. Overall study: The mean DNA yield obtained from sorted CD4+ and CD8+ cells came to approximately 3 ug. Findings and limits, study-wide: Nearly 30 CD8+ CDR3 sequences were shared between patients and controls.

Germline V lookup: CDR1 DFQATT, CDR2 SNEGSKA (reference sequence). The V end was cut by 3 bases, the J end by 8 bases, with 17 bases between. This CDR3 has 14 residues. Before being chosen for sequencing, patients had shown CD8+CD57+ cell expansion by flow cytometry. In all patients, the disease was severe acquired aplastic anemia. Among the patients, none had received any therapy at the time of blood sampling. Points on this clonotype: Its matching antigen is unknown.

It was genomic DNA that served as the template for profiling TCR beta VDJ and CDR3. MiXCR, run by TCRdb on the reads, gives a single entry per CDR3 protein. The repertoire holds a few hundred thousand distinct CDR3 sequences, approximately 32% seen once, with approximately 0.82% in the top ten. Sequencing was carried out using sorted CD4+, CD8+, or CD8+CD57+ T cells (not recorded which) from PBMCs. The V and J genes are TRBV20-1 and TRBJ2-1; D possibly corresponds to TRBD1 (6 bases). The receptor was derived from a human donor with aplastic anemia. The CDR3 region is CSASLAVQGHEQFF. Here the CDR3 DNA reads TGCAGTGCTAGCTTGGCGGTACAGGGCCATGAGCAGTTCTTC.